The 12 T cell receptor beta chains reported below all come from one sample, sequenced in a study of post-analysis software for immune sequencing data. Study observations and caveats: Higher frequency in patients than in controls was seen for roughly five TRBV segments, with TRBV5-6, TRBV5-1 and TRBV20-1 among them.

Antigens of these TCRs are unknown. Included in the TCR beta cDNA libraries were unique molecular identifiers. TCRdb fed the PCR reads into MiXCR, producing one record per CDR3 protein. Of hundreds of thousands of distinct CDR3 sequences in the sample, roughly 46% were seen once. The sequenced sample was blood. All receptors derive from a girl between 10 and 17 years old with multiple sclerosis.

CDR3 sequence: CAISDRQGRGTGELFF. CDR3 bases: TGTGCCATCAGTGACCGACAGGGGCGCGGCACCGGGGAGCTGTTTTTT. The V gene is TRBV10-3, the J gene TRBJ2-2, with 8 bases matching TRBD1. The CDR3 is made up of 16 amino acids. In germline, CDR1 is ENHRY, CDR2 SYGVKD. After removal of 3 bases from V and 4 bases from J, the junction contained 7 bases not matched to a gene.

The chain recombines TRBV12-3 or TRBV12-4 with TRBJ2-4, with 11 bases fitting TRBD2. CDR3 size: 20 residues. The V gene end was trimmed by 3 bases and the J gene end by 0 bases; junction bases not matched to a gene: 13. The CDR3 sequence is CASSFHTGTSGLLAKNIQYF. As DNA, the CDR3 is TGTGCCAGCAGTTTCCATACCGGGACTAGCGGCCTTCTAGCCAAAAACATTCAGTACTTC.

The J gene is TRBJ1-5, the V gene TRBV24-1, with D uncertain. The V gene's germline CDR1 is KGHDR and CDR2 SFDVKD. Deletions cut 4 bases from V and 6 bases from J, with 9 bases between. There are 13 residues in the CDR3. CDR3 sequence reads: CATSEFGTQPQHF. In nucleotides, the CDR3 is TGTGCCACCAGTGAGTTTGGCACTCAGCCCCAGCATTTT.

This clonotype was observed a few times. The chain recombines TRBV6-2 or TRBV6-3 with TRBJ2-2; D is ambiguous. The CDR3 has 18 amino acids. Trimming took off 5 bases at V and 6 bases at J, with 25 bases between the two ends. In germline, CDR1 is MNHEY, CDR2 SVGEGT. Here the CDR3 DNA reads TGTGCCAGCAGTACGACCGGACCCACCCATTTACCGGCCGGGGAGCTGTTTTTT. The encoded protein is CASSTTGPTHLPAGELFF.

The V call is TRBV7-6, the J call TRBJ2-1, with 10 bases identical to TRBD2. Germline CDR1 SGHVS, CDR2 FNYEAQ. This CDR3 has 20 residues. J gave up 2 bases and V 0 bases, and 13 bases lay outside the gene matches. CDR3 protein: CASSLAGLAGDQLPYNEQFF. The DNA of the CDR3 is TGTGCCAGCAGCTTAGCGGGGCTAGCGGGAGATCAATTGCCCTACAATGAGCAGTTCTTC.

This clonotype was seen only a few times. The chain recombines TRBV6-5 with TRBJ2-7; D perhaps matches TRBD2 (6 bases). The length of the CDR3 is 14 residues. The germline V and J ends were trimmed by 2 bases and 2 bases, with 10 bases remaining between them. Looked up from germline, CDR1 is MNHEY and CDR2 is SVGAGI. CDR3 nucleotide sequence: TGTGCCAGCAGTTACGGGTGGGGGGCCTACGAGCAGTACTTC. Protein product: CASSYGWGAYEQYF.

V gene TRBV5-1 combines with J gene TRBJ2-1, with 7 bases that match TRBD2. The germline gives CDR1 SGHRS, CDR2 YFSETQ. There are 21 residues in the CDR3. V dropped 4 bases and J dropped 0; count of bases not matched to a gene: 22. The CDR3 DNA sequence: TGCGCCAGCAGCCCCTCGGCGGGGGACCGACGGACGACAAGCTCCTACAATGAGCAGTTCTTC. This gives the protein CASSPSAGDRRTTSSYNEQFF.

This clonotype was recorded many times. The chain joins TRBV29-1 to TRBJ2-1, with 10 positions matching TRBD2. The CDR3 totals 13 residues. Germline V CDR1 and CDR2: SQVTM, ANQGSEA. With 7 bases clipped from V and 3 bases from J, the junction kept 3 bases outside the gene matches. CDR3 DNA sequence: TGCAGCGCCGGGACTAGCGACTACAATGAGCAGTTCTTC. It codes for CSAGTSDYNEQFF.

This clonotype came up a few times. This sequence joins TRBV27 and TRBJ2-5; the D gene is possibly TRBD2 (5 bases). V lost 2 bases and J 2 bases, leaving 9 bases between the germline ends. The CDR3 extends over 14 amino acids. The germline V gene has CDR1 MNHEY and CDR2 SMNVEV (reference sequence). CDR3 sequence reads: CASSLEGPQETQYF. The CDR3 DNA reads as TGTGCCAGCAGTTTAGAGGGTCCTCAAGAGACCCAGTACTTC.

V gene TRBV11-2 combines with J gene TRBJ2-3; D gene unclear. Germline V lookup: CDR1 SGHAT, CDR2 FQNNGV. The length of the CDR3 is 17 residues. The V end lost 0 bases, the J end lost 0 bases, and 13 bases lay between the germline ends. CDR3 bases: TGTGCCAGCAGCTTAGATTATACCGATTTTAGCACAGATACGCAGTATTTT. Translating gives CASSLDYTDFSTDTQYF.

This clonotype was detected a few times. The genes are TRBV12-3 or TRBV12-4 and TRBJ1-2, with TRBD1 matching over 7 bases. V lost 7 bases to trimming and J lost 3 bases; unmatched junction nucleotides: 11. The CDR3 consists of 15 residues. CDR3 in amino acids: CASINEVGQYYGYTF. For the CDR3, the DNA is TGTGCCAGCATTAACGAAGTGGGACAGTACTATGGCTACACCTTC.

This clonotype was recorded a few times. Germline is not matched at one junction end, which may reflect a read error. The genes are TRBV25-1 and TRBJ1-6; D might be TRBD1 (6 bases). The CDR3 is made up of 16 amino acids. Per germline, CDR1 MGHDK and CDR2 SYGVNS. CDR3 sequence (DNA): TGTGCCAGCAGTGAATACGGTGCAGGGGAGAATTCACCCCGCCACTTT. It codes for CASSEYGAGENSPRHF.